These T cell receptor beta chains were read from a single sample in a study of prognosis after radiotherapy for stage I lung cancer. MiXCR, applied by TCRdb to the multiplex PCR reads, yields one record per CDR3 protein. The table lists about 30,000 distinct CDR3 sequences, 48% of them singletons, with more than 15% in the top ten. The source material was PBMCs, sampled before or after stereotactic body radiation therapy (not recorded which). The receptors were gathered from a donor aged 50 or older with non-small cell lung cancer. CDR3s include the opening cysteine and the closing phenylalanine or tryptophan. D genes are given only for firm matches. For some rows the clone size is stated as once, few or many, or as a class when expanded; others skip it.

J gene: TRBJ2-3; clone size: many; V gene: TRBV20-1; D gene: NA; CDR3 protein: CSALTKTDTQYF; CDR3 DNA: TGCAGTGCTCTTACTAAAACAGATACGCAGTATTTT
J gene: TRBJ1-5; clone size: many; V gene: TRBV18; D gene: NA; CDR3 protein: CASSNRAFNQPQHF; CDR3 DNA: TGTGCCAGCTCAAACAGGGCCTTCAATCAGCCCCAGCATTTT
J gene: TRBJ1-2; clone size: NA; V gene: TRBV5-1; D gene: NA; CDR3 protein: CASRGSSYGYTF; CDR3 DNA: TGTGCCAGCAGGGGATCCTCCTATGGCTACACCTTC
J gene: TRBJ1-2; clone size: NA; V gene: TRBV18; D gene: NA; CDR3 protein: CASSPGQFNYGYTF; CDR3 DNA: TGTGCCAGCTCACCGGGACAATTTAACTATGGCTACACCTTC
J gene: TRBJ2-7; clone size: NA; V gene: TRBV29-1; D gene: TRBD2; CDR3 protein: CSARRKREGGYEQYF; CDR3 DNA: TGCAGCGCACGCAGAAAGCGGGAGGGTGGGTACGAGCAGTACTTC
J gene: TRBJ1-2; clone size: NA; V gene: TRBV7-9; D gene: TRBD1; CDR3 protein: CASSGTGNFYGYTF; CDR3 DNA: TGTGCCAGCAGCGGGACAGGGAATTTCTATGGCTACACCTTC
J gene: TRBJ2-3; clone size: many; V gene: TRBV2; D gene: NA; CDR3 protein: CASSSGRFRDTQYF; CDR3 DNA: TGTGCCAGCAGTTCCGGGCGATTTAGAGATACGCAGTATTTT
J gene: TRBJ2-7; clone size: many; V gene: TRBV6-1; D gene: NA; CDR3 protein: CASNAWGTYEQYF; CDR3 DNA: TGTGCCAGCAATGCATGGGGTACCTACGAGCAGTACTTC
J gene: TRBJ1-1; clone size: many; V gene: TRBV5-1; D gene: NA; CDR3 protein: CASSPDPQNTEAFF; CDR3 DNA: TGCGCCAGCAGCCCGGACCCACAGAACACTGAAGCTTTCTTT
J gene: TRBJ1-5; clone size: many; V gene: TRBV6-2/TRBV6-3; D gene: NA; CDR3 protein: CASSYSGKEPQHF; CDR3 DNA: TGTGCCAGCAGTTACTCAGGGAAAGAGCCCCAGCATTTT
J gene: TRBJ2-5; clone size: once; V gene: TRBV7-2; D gene: NA; CDR3 protein: CASSIIHGSGETQYF; CDR3 DNA: TGTGCCAGCAGCATAATCCACGGGAGCGGAGAGACCCAGTACTTC
J gene: TRBJ2-1; clone size: NA; V gene: TRBV7-2; D gene: NA; CDR3 protein: CASSSPLGLGAYNEQFF; CDR3 DNA: TGTGCCAGCAGCTCCCCTTTGGGGTTAGGGGCTTATAATGAGCAGTTCTTC
J gene: TRBJ1-2; clone size: many; V gene: TRBV19; D gene: NA; CDR3 protein: CARGGGFYGYTF; CDR3 DNA: TGTGCCAGGGGGGGGGGGTTCTATGGCTACACCTTC
J gene: TRBJ2-5; clone size: many; V gene: TRBV7-7; D gene: NA; CDR3 protein: CASSFGQGGETQYF; CDR3 DNA: TGTGCTAGCAGCTTCGGTCAGGGAGGAGAGACCCAGTACTTC
J gene: TRBJ2-3; clone size: many; V gene: TRBV5-1; D gene: NA; CDR3 protein: CASSLDGGPTDTQYF; CDR3 DNA: TGCGCCAGCAGCTTGGACGGCGGGCCTACAGATACGCAGTATTTT
J gene: TRBJ2-3; clone size: once; V gene: TRBV5-4; D gene: TRBD2; CDR3 protein: CASSHPSSGSTDTQYF; CDR3 DNA: TGTGCCAGCAGCCACCCGTCTAGCGGAAGCACAGATACGCAGTATTTT
J gene: TRBJ2-2; clone size: NA; V gene: TRBV3-1; D gene: TRBD2; CDR3 protein: CASRTSGRNTGELFF; CDR3 DNA: TGTGCCAGCAGAACCAGCGGGAGGAACACAGGGGAGCTGTTTTTT
J gene: TRBJ2-3; clone size: NA; V gene: TRBV20-1; D gene: NA; CDR3 protein: CSARWDSTDTQYF; CDR3 DNA: TGCAGTGCTAGGTGGGACAGCACAGATACGCAGTATTTT
J gene: TRBJ2-5; clone size: many; V gene: TRBV7-2; D gene: NA; CDR3 protein: CASSSLRAGETQYF; CDR3 DNA: TGTGCCAGCAGCTCCCTCAGGGCCGGAGAGACCCAGTACTTC
J gene: TRBJ2-2; clone size: NA; V gene: TRBV11-2; D gene: TRBD1; CDR3 protein: CASSLGTGWMTTGELFF; CDR3 DNA: TGTGCCAGCAGCTTAGGGACAGGGTGGATGACGACCGGGGAGCTGTTTTTT
J gene: TRBJ2-1; clone size: NA; V gene: TRBV20-1; D gene: NA; CDR3 protein: CSAISTGHDEQFF; CDR3 DNA: TGCAGTGCTATTTCGACAGGCCACGACGAGCAGTTCTTC
J gene: TRBJ2-5; clone size: many; V gene: TRBV18; D gene: TRBD1; CDR3 protein: CASSPPSRGQETQYF; CDR3 DNA: TGTGCCAGCTCACCACCGTCCAGGGGGCAGGAGACCCAGTACTTC
J gene: TRBJ1-2; clone size: many; V gene: TRBV19; D gene: NA; CDR3 protein: CASSLDTGRARGGYTF; CDR3 DNA: TGTGCCAGTAGTCTCGACACGGGAAGGGCGCGGGGCGGCTACACCTTC
J gene: TRBJ2-7; clone size: NA; V gene: TRBV30; D gene: NA; CDR3 protein: CAWTGTGGYEQYF; CDR3 DNA: TGTGCCTGGACCGGGACTGGGGGCTACGAGCAGTACTTC
J gene: TRBJ1-2; clone size: many; V gene: TRBV4-2; D gene: NA; CDR3 protein: CASSPRLLDGGDGYTF; CDR3 DNA: TGTGCCAGCAGCCCCCGCCTTTTGGACGGAGGCGATGGCTACACCTTC
J gene: TRBJ1-4; clone size: many; V gene: TRBV28; D gene: NA; CDR3 protein: CASSPTGDKSREKLFF; CDR3 DNA: TGTGCCAGCAGTCCTACCGGGGACAAATCCAGGGAAAAACTGTTTTTT
J gene: TRBJ2-7; clone size: NA; V gene: TRBV20-1; D gene: NA; CDR3 protein: CSAQVHGDEQYF; CDR3 DNA: TGCAGCGCTCAGGTACATGGTGACGAGCAGTACTTC
J gene: TRBJ2-1; clone size: NA; V gene: TRBV5-1; D gene: TRBD1; CDR3 protein: CASSSSGQGFNEQFF; CDR3 DNA: TGCGCCAGCAGCTCATCGGGACAGGGTTTCAATGAGCAGTTCTTC
J gene: TRBJ2-2; clone size: large; V gene: TRBV10-2; D gene: TRBD2; CDR3 protein: CASSWGLAGLNTGELFF; CDR3 DNA: TGTGCCAGCAGTTGGGGACTAGCGGGTCTCAACACCGGGGAGCTGTTTTTT
J gene: TRBJ2-3; clone size: many; V gene: TRBV4-3; D gene: NA; CDR3 protein: CASSRGVAGADTQYF; CDR3 DNA: TGCGCCAGCAGCCGGGGGGTGGCAGGGGCAGATACGCAGTATTTT
J gene: TRBJ1-1; clone size: many; V gene: TRBV3-1; D gene: NA; CDR3 protein: CASSQTAPPTNTEAFF; CDR3 DNA: TGTGCCAGCAGCCAAACCGCGCCCCCGACCAACACTGAAGCTTTCTTT
J gene: TRBJ2-1; clone size: NA; V gene: TRBV27; D gene: TRBD2; CDR3 protein: CASSRTSYNEQFF; CDR3 DNA: TGTGCCAGCAGTCGGACTAGCTACAATGAGCAGTTCTTC
J gene: TRBJ2-1; clone size: NA; V gene: TRBV9; D gene: NA; CDR3 protein: CFSSVGNEQFF; CDR3 DNA: TGTTTCAGCAGCGTTGGAAATGAGCAGTTCTTC
J gene: TRBJ1-1; clone size: NA; V gene: TRBV11-1; D gene: TRBD1; CDR3 protein: CASSPGTGGWYTEAFF; CDR3 DNA: TGTGCCAGCAGCCCAGGGACAGGGGGCTGGTACACTGAAGCTTTCTTT
J gene: TRBJ2-7; clone size: many; V gene: TRBV5-1; D gene: NA; CDR3 protein: CASTQSTGYEQYF; CDR3 DNA: TGCGCCAGCACCCAATCCACGGGCTACGAGCAGTACTTC
J gene: TRBJ2-7; clone size: many; V gene: TRBV6-5; D gene: NA; CDR3 protein: CASSYELGTYEQYF; CDR3 DNA: TGTGCCAGCAGTTATGAGCTAGGGACCTACGAGCAGTACTTC
J gene: TRBJ2-3; clone size: NA; V gene: TRBV5-1; D gene: NA; CDR3 protein: CASSEDITDTQYF; CDR3 DNA: TGCGCCAGCAGCGAGGACATCACAGATACGCAGTATTTT
J gene: TRBJ2-1; clone size: NA; V gene: TRBV7-2; D gene: TRBD2; CDR3 protein: CASISPLGGGSYNEQFF; CDR3 DNA: TGTGCCAGCATCTCCCCTTTGGGGGGAGGGTCTTACAATGAGCAGTTCTTC
J gene: TRBJ2-1; clone size: many; V gene: TRBV6-1; D gene: TRBD2; CDR3 protein: CASTLQLAGEGNEQFF; CDR3 DNA: TGTGCCAGCACCCTACAACTAGCGGGAGAGGGGAATGAGCAGTTCTTC
J gene: TRBJ2-3; clone size: medium-sized; V gene: TRBV11-2; D gene: NA; CDR3 protein: CASSPKDSSSTDTQYF; CDR3 DNA: TGTGCCAGCAGCCCCAAGGACAGTTCTAGCACAGATACGCAGTATTTT
J gene: TRBJ2-1; clone size: many; V gene: TRBV19; D gene: TRBD1; CDR3 protein: CASSTEDRLSSYNEQFF; CDR3 DNA: TGTGCCAGTAGCACCGAGGACAGGCTGAGCTCCTACAATGAGCAGTTCTTC
J gene: TRBJ2-2; clone size: many; V gene: TRBV9; D gene: NA; CDR3 protein: CASSVYTGELFF; CDR3 DNA: TGTGCCAGCAGCGTTTACACCGGGGAGCTGTTTTTT
J gene: TRBJ2-3; clone size: NA; V gene: TRBV27; D gene: NA; CDR3 protein: CARSLRGADTQYF; CDR3 DNA: TGTGCCAGGAGTTTACGGGGCGCAGATACGCAGTATTTT
J gene: TRBJ2-3; clone size: many; V gene: TRBV27; D gene: NA; CDR3 protein: CASTQFGTDTQYF; CDR3 DNA: TGTGCCAGCACCCAATTCGGCACAGATACGCAGTATTTT
J gene: TRBJ2-2; clone size: few; V gene: TRBV9; D gene: NA; CDR3 protein: CASSPQNTGELFF; CDR3 DNA: TGTGCCAGCAGCCCTCAGAACACCGGGGAGCTGTTTTTT
J gene: TRBJ2-7; clone size: NA; V gene: TRBV7-9; D gene: TRBD1; CDR3 protein: CASILGVSGTGVGEQYF; CDR3 DNA: TGTGCCAGCATCTTGGGTGTATCCGGTACAGGGGTCGGCGAGCAGTACTTC
J gene: TRBJ2-6; clone size: NA; V gene: TRBV6-2/TRBV6-3; D gene: NA; CDR3 protein: CASAPLRGTGANALTF; CDR3 DNA: TGTGCCAGCGCCCCCCTCCGGGGTACCGGGGCCAACGCCCTGACTTTC
J gene: TRBJ2-2; clone size: NA; V gene: TRBV6-5; D gene: NA; CDR3 protein: CASSYRDTGELFF; CDR3 DNA: TGTGCCAGCAGTTACAGGGACACCGGTGAGCTGTTTTTT
J gene: TRBJ2-5; clone size: NA; V gene: TRBV6-1; D gene: NA; CDR3 protein: CASSRLDGETQYF; CDR3 DNA: TGTGCCAGCAGTCGACTAGACGGAGAAACCCAGTACTTC
J gene: TRBJ2-5; clone size: many; V gene: TRBV2; D gene: NA; CDR3 protein: CASRQETQYF; CDR3 DNA: TGTGCCAGCAGACAAGAGACCCAGTACTTC